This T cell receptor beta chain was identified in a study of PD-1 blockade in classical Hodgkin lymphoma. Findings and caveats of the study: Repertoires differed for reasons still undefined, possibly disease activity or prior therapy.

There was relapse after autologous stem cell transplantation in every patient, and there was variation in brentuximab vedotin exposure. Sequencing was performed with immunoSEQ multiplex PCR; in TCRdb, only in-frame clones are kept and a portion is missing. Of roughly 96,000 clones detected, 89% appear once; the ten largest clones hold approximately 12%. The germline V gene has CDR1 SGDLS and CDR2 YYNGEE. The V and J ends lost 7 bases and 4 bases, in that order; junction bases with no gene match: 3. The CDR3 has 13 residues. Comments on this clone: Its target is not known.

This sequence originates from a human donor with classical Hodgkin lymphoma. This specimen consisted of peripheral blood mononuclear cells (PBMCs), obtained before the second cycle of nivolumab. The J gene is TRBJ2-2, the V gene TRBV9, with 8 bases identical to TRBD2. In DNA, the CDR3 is TGTGCCAGCGCTAGCGGGCCCACCGGGGAGCTGTTTTTT. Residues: CASASGPTGELFF.